This T cell receptor (beta chain) was sequenced for a study of T cells in Graves' hyperthyroidism and ophthalmopathy. Germline V lookup: CDR1 MGHRA, CDR2 YSYEKL. V was cut by 4 bases and J by 1 base, with 17 bases left in between. This CDR3 spans 17 amino acids. TCR beta CDR3 sequences were amplified from RNA transcripts. TCR CDR3 underwent first-round RT-PCR with the HTBI primer set. TCRdb ran MiXCR on the multiplex PCR reads and lists one entry per CDR3 protein. The sample shows around 340,000 distinct CDR3 sequences, roughly 17% of them seen only once. This receptor was identified in a man aged 30 to 45 with Graves' hyperthyroidism. The chain links TRBV4-1 to TRBJ2-1; D remains ambiguous. Sequenced material: blood. CDR3 loop: CASSPGRARSSYNEQFF. The CDR3 DNA is TGCGCCAGCAGCCCCGGAAGGGCGAGAAGTTCCTACAATGAGCAGTTCTTC.